The present TCR beta chain was sequenced within a study of cytomegalovirus exposure and HLA in healthy donors. Per the germline V gene, CDR1 is SEHNR and CDR2 is FQNEAQ (reference sequence). V lost 1 base, J lost 2 bases, and 7 bases stayed unmatched. This CDR3 comprises 16 residues. 13 Jbeta primers and 60 Vbeta primers were used for the PCR. The assay was immunoSEQ multiplex PCR, and TCRdb's table has in-frame clones only and misses some. This sample has 95,000 to 130,000 clones, with 65% to 90% found just once. The chain carries TRBV7-9 and TRBJ2-7, with 8 positions matching TRBD1. This TCR was recovered from a woman aged 25 to 39 in good health and CMV-seronegative. Sequenced sample: PBMCs. The CDR3 region is CASSLDWGTGAYEQYF. The CDR3 coding sequence is TGTGCCAGCAGCTTAGATTGGGGGACAGGAGCCTACGAGCAGTACTTC.